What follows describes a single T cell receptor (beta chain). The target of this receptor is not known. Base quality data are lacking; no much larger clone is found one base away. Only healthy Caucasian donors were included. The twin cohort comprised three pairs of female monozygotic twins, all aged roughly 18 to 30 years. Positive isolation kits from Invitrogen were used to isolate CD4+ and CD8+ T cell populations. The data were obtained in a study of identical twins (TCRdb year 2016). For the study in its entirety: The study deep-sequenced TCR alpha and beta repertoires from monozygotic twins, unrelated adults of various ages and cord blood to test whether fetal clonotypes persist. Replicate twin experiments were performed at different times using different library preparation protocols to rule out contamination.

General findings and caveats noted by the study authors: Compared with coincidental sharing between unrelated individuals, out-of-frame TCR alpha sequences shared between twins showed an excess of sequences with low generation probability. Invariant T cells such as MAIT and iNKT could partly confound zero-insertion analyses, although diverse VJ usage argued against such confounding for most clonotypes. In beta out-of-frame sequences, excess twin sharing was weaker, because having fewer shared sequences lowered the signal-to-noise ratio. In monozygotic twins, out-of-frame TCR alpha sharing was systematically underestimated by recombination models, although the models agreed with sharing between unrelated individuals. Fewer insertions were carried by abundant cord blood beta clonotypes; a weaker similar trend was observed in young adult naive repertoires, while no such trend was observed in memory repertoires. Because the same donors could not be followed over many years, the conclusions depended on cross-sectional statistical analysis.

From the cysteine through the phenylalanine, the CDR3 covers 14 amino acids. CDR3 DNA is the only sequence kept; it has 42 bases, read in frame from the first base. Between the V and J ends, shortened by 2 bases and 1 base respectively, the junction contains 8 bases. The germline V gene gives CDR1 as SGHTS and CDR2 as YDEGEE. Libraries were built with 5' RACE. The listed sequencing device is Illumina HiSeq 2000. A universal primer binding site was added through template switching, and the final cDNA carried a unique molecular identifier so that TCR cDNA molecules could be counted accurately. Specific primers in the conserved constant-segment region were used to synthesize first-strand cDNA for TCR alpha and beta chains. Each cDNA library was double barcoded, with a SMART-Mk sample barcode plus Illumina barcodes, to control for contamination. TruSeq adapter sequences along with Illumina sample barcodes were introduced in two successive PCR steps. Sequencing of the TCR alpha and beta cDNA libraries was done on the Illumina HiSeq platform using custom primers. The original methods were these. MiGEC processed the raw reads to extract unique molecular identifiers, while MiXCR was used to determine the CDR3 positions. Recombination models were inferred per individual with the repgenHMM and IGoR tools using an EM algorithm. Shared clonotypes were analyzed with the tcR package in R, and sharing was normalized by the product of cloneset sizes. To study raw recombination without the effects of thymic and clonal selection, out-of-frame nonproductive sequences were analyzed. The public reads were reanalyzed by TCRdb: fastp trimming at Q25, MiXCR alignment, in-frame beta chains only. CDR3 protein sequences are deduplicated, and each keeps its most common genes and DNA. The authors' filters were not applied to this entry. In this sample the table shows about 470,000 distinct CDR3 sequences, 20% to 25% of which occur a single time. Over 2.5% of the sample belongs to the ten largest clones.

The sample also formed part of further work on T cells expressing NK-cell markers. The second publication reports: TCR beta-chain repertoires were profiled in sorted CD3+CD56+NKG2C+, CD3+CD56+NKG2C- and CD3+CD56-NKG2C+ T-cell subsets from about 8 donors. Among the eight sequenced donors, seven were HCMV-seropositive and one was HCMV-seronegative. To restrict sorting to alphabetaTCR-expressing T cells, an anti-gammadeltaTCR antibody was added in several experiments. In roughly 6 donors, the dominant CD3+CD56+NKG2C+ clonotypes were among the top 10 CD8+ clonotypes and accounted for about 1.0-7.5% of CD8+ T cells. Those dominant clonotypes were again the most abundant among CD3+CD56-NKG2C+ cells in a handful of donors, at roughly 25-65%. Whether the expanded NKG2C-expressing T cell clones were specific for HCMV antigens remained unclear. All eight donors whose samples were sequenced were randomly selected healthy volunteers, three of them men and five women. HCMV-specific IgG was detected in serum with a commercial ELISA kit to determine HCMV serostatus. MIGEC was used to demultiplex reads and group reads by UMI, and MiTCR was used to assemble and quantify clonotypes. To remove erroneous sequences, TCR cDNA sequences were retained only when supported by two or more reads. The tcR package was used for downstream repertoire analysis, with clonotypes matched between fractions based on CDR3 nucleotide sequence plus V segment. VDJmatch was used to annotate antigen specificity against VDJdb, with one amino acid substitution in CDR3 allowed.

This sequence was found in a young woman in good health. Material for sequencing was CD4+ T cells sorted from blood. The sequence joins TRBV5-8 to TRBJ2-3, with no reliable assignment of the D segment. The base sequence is TGTGCCAGCAGCTTATTCGTCGGCACAGATACGCAGTATTTT. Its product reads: CASSLFVGTDTQYF.